This record covers a single TCR beta chain. The data were produced by immunoSEQ multiplex PCR, yet TCRdb's version contains in-frame clones alone and is incomplete. Of about 480,000 clones listed, nearly 90% are singletons. This entry comes from a study of blood T cell repertoires in COVID-19. The CDR3 extends over 13 amino acids. V dropped 2 bases and J dropped 4; count of bases not matched to a gene: 0. The germline CDR1 and CDR2 sequences are MGHDK and SYGVNS. The specimen sequenced was peripheral blood. The chain joins TRBV25-1 to TRBJ2-3; 7 nucleotides line up with TRBD2. The receptor was isolated from a man aged 18 to 29 with COVID-19, enrolled during active disease. The CDR3: CASSEAGADTQYF. DNA of the CDR3: TGTGCCAGCAGTGAAGCGGGGGCAGATACGCAGTATTTT.